This is a list of T cell receptor beta chains from one sample in a study of blood T cell repertoires in COVID-19. Sequencing used immunoSEQ multiplex PCR; TCRdb keeps in-frame clones, though not all of them. The sample includes 250,000 to 350,000 clones, roughly 88% seen only once; the top ten take 4.3%. Sequencing was carried out using PBMCs or T cells enriched from blood (not recorded which). All receptors come from a woman under 40 who had recovered from COVID-19. CDR3s include the opening cysteine and the closing phenylalanine or tryptophan. Fields, in order: V gene, J gene, D gene, clone size, CDR3 DNA, CDR3 protein. The D gene is left open where the match is weak. Not every row has a clone size; where given, it reads once, few, many or a size class.

>TRBV5-1|TRBJ1-1|.|.
TGCGCCAGCGGCTTGTTAGGGGCCCAAGCTTTCTTT
CASGLLGAQAFF
>TRBV27|TRBJ2-7|.|.
TGTGCCAGCAGTTTAAATCCCTTCGGCGGCCTCTACGAGCAGTACTTC
CASSLNPFGGLYEQYF
>TRBV7-6|TRBJ2-3|.|.
TGTGCCAGCAGCTTGATCGGGGGTACAGATACGCAGTATTTT
CASSLIGGTDTQYF
>TRBV5-1|TRBJ2-1|.|.
TGCGCCAGCAGCCGTGGAGGTAATGAGCAGTTCTTC
CASSRGGNEQFF
>TRBV3-1/TRBV3-2|TRBJ2-6|.|.
TGTGCCAGCAGCCAAGATGGTAGTATCTCTGGGGCCAACGTCCTGACTTTC
CASSQDGSISGANVLTF
>TRBV7-9|TRBJ2-2|TRBD1|few
TGTGCCAGCAGCACCGCATCAGGGGGCCACACCGGGGAGCTGTTTTTT
CASSTASGGHTGELFF
>TRBV3-1/TRBV3-2|TRBJ2-1|TRBD2|.
TGTGCCAGCAGCCTCCGCCCCGGGACTAGCTCCTACAATGAGCAGTTCTTC
CASSLRPGTSSYNEQFF
>TRBV7-8|TRBJ2-5|.|once
TGTGCCAGCAGCTTAAATCAGGGGCCACCGGGGGAGACCCAGTACTTC
CASSLNQGPPGETQYF
>TRBV10-2|TRBJ1-1|.|.
TGCGCCAGCAGTGAACACAGGACGAACACTGAAGCTTTCTTT
CASSEHRTNTEAFF
>TRBV28|TRBJ2-7|TRBD2|.
TGTGCCAGCAGGTTAGCGGGAGGGAAATACGAGCAGTACTTC
CASRLAGGKYEQYF
>TRBV15|TRBJ2-1|.|.
TGTGCCACCAGCGAGGGTTCCTACAATGAGCAGTTCTTC
CATSEGSYNEQFF